Presented here are 5 T cell receptor beta chains from one specimen sequenced in a study of early T cells in non-severe SARS-CoV-2 infection. A single record per CDR3 protein comes from TCRdb applying MiXCR to the 5' RACE reads. The data contain some 50,000 distinct CDR3 sequences, 9.1% of them singletons. Sequenced sample: whole blood. Receptors originate from an adult who was a healthcare worker with PCR-confirmed SARS-CoV-2 infection or an uninfected control (not recorded which).

This clonotype occurred many times. V gene TRBV7-2 combines with J gene TRBJ2-1; the D gene is possibly TRBD2 (5 bases). The CDR3 is 14 amino acids. Germline CDR1 and CDR2: SGHTA and FQGNSA. With 1 base removed from V and 7 bases from J, the gap between germline ends came to 11 bases. The CDR3 is CASSLGTSPNEQFF. DNA for the CDR3: TGTGCCAGCAGCTTAGGAACTAGTCCAAATGAGCAGTTCTTC.

The chain joins TRBV29-1 to TRBJ2-2; possible D gene TRBD1, 5 bases. In germline, CDR1 is SQVTM, CDR2 ANQGSEA. The CDR3 totals 14 residues. Trimming removed 6 bases at V and 0 bases at J, with 11 bases between. For the CDR3, the DNA is TGCAGCGTCCTTCGGACATCGAACACCGGGGAGCTGTTTTTT. Its protein is CSVLRTSNTGELFF.

This clonotype was observed many times. The genes are TRBV9 and TRBJ2-3, with D maybe TRBD2 (5 bases). Per germline, CDR1 SGDLS and CDR2 YYNGEE. Trimming pared 4 bases from V and 7 bases from J, leaving 13 bases between. The length of the CDR3 is 13 residues. In nucleotides, the CDR3 is TGTGCCAGCAGCCCCGGGGATCTGAATACGCAGTATTTT. Amino acids: CASSPGDLNTQYF.

There are many counts of this clonotype. This chain links TRBV19 with TRBJ2-7; possibly TRBD1 for D (6 bases). V lost 3 bases and J lost 5, with 20 bases in between. This CDR3 spans 16 amino acids. Germline V gene lookup returns CDR1 LNHDA and CDR2 SQIVND (reference sequence). This CDR3 reads CASSMGLSGAQDEQYF. CDR3 sequence (DNA): TGTGCCAGTAGTATGGGGCTGTCAGGGGCGCAGGACGAGCAGTACTTC. The full variable domain, completed using reference TRBV19 and TRBJ2-7, is DGGITQSPKYLFRKEGQNVTLSCEQNLNHDAMYWYRQDPGQGLRLIYYSQIVNDFQKGDIAEGYSVSREKKESFPLTVTSAQKNPTAFYLCASSMGLSGAQDEQYFGPGTRLTVT.

The sample holds one count of this clonotype. This sequence may be a read error, since a much larger clone differs from it by one base. This sequence joins TRBV20-1 and TRBJ1-5, with 8 bases matching TRBD1. V lost 0 bases to trimming and J lost 11 bases; unmatched junction nucleotides: 9. This CDR3 has 14 residues. Germline V gene lookup returns CDR1 DFQATT and CDR2 SNEGSKA (reference sequence). The CDR3, as DNA: TGCAGTGCTAGAGATGGGACAGGAGGCCAGACCCAGCATTTT. This gives the protein CSARDGTGGQTQHF.